The entry below gives a single T cell receptor (beta chain) sequence along with its context. A few counts support this clone. Its antigen remains unidentified. Base qualities were left out, and no much larger clone turns up one base away. The cohort was made up of around 720 healthy bone marrow donors. Cohort members were all nominally healthy when sampled, although unrecorded immune exposures were likely present. The donor tested CMV seropositive, placing the donor among the 289 seropositive members of the cohort. A peripheral blood sample was provided by each donor, and peripheral blood mononuclear cells were used for TCR beta sequencing. Genomic DNA was extracted from the blood cell samples with the Qiagen DNeasy Blood Extraction Kit. The germline V end is reduced by 4 bases and the J end by 5 bases; junction bases left unmatched: 9. Its CDR3 holds 17 amino acids, cysteine through phenylalanine. The retained sequence is limited to the CDR3, 51 bases, with the frame set at the first base. As encoded in the germline V gene, CDR1 is LGHNA while CDR2 is YNFKEQ.

To prepare the library, the immunoSEQ multiplex PCR assay was applied. For the multiplex PCR, a mixture combining 60 forward primers for TCR Vbeta segments and 13 reverse primers for TCR Jbeta segments was used. The CDR3 region of rearranged TCR beta genes was amplified from genomic DNA by a multiplex PCR assay. Amplified TCR beta libraries were sequenced as 87-base-pair reads on the Illumina HiSeq System. In the source study's methods: In a later analysis, tens of millions of unique TCR beta chains were counted across the roughly 610 repertoires, and around 10 million of these chains were shared by at least two donors. To remove PCR and sequencing errors, raw reads were error-corrected and collapsed into unique sequences using a nearest-neighbor algorithm that merged closely related sequences. CDR3 sequences were aligned to IMGT reference sequences to assign V, D and J gene segments. Each retained sequence needed at least a six-nucleotide match to both a V gene segment and a J gene segment. A rearrangement was called productive if the CDR3 had no stop codons and remained in frame with V and J, and every other rearrangement was called non-productive. CDR3 was defined by IMGT convention, running from the second conserved V-encoded cysteine to the conserved J-encoded phenylalanine. The earlier analysis of roughly 590 of the donors excluded sequences that lacked an unambiguous match to a single V gene segment. An earlier analysis of fewer than 650 of the donors classified V segments as functional when productive rearrangements were above 56.7% and as segregating when the standard deviation between donors was above 5%. A statistical classification framework was built for diagnosing cytomegalovirus status from the catalog of TCR beta chain sequences. V and J gene assignment, in a later analysis, came from comparing TCR nucleotide sequences with IMGT/GENE-DB human TR gene sequences. In a later analysis, CDR3 sequences and most-parsimonious VDJ recombination scenarios were assigned using the TCRdist pipeline. In a later analysis, every TCR beta chain was defined by the combination of its CDR3 amino acid sequence and its V-gene family, and reads without a unique V-gene family were dropped. To address suspected cross-contamination and a sequencing artifact, a later analysis removed approximately 600 highly shared, low-generation-probability nucleotide sequences. In a later analysis, a clonal expansion index for each public chain was calculated from normalized within-repertoire ranks of inferred template counts. In a later analysis, generation probabilities were computed using a VDJ recombination model fitted to out-of-frame rearrangements, and the results were checked against IGoR. In a later analysis, TCR-TCR, TCR-HLA and TCR-CMV co-occurrence was scored with hypergeometric tests, and a repertoire-size bias correction was applied to TCR pairs. To estimate false discovery rates, a later analysis permuted the HLA or CMV assignments 20 times. In a later analysis, co-occurring TCRs were grouped using DBSCAN, with TCRdist sequence similarity added in when clustering inside HLA-allele-positive subsets. Repertoires with fewer than 30,000 or more than 120,000 public chains were left out of co-occurrence clustering, as were about five repertoires with anomalous nucleotide sharing. Imported from immuneACCESS, the table was reduced by TCRdb to in-frame sequences with V and J called. These copies leave out some clones; in studies compared against another copy, an unresolved V gene accounts for under half, and the cause of the remainder is not known. V, J and clone size were drawn from that table, and D and trimming were deduced from the DNA. The sample table lists around 100,000 clones, 70% to 80% of them with a count of one. The top ten clonotypes cover roughly 4.9% of the sample.

This entry belongs to a study of cytomegalovirus exposure and HLA in healthy donors (dated by TCRdb to 2017 to 2019). The study in broad terms: An earlier analysis of about 530 of the donors reported 276 Gb of sequence data and 117 million unique TCR beta sequences obtained from around 190 million T cells. Because of strong linkage in the cohort, a few DR-DQ haplotypes were treated as single units for association and clustering. Every discovery cohort repertoire had been produced on one sequencing platform. Donor age, sex, ethnicity and CMV serostatus were compiled alongside the repertoire data. Rather than drawing on any new phenotypic data, the later analysis identified candidate immune exposures from TCR beta sequences and the way those sequences occurred across donors. The study aimed to test whether cataloging public T cell receptors could reveal signatures of past pathogen exposure. A later analysis re-analyzed previously published TCR beta repertoires from hundreds of donors and added high-resolution HLA genotyping to study TCR occurrence patterns. Of the approximately 400 genotyped donors, roughly 76% were placed in the genetic ancestry cluster associated with self-reported Caucasian donors. Genome-wide SNP genotypes for about 65% of the roughly 670 donors were used in a later genetic analysis, which treated that subset as a discovery cohort. Across approximately 420 genotyped donors of the cohort, an average of about 240,000 unique TCR beta nucleotide sequences per donor were sequenced, and approximately 19% of those sequences were non-productive. To predict cytomegalovirus infection status, the study brought together high-throughput TCR immunosequencing, statistical association of individual TCRs with disease status, and machine learning. An earlier analysis of approximately 630 of the donors applied high-throughput TCR beta sequencing to assess whether each TCR beta V gene segment acted as functional or pseudogenic. An early release covering 550 to 650 HLA-typed donors comprised roughly 300 gigabases of sequencing data and approximately 85 million unique TCR sequences. In addition to the first cohort of 666 subjects, a separate validation cohort of 120 different subjects was used. The study profiled the T cell repertoires of under 700 subjects by immunosequencing and related them to cytomegalovirus serostatus. Both class I and class II loci were covered by HLA typing, at four-digit resolution. Typing coverage varied by locus: about 629-640 donors for A, B, C, DRB1 and DQB1; 500 to 550 for DQA1; nearly 610 for DPA1; approximately 490 for DPB1. The paper's findings and limits, for the study overall: An association between a missense DCLRE1C variant and V-gene and J-gene trimming of TCR beta chains was found in a later genetic analysis and replicated in an independent cohort. This cohort had only TCR beta chains sequenced, and the lack of alpha or paired-chain data limited which features could be detected. Most CMV-associated TCR beta chains appeared to be HLA-restricted in a later analysis, and the HLA associations seemed to be driven largely by CMV exposure. In a later analysis, the rate of TCR association differed among HLA loci, with DRB1 alleles having the most associated TCRs and HLA-C alleles having the fewest. Some IMGT-functional V segments, including TRBV6-2 and TRBV6-3, could not be distinguished by the 87-base-pair reads and were therefore excluded. A later analysis found that HLA-associated TCR beta chains were more clonally expanded and had lower generation probabilities than equally common non-associated chains. Cytomegalovirus status was reported to be diagnosed by the classifier with high specificity and sensitivity in both the original and validation cohorts. When HLA alleles, especially DR and DQ, strongly co-occurred, TCR associations were difficult to assign to individual alleles. In a later genetic analysis, fewer N-insertions in productive TCRs were reported among donors in an Asian-associated ancestry cluster than the approximately 710-donor mean. At a false discovery rate of 0.05, a later analysis linked under 20,000 TCR beta sequences to specific HLA alleles. According to the authors, the approach could potentially be generalized to other disease states and immunological phenotypes. In an earlier analysis of some 640 of the donors, most TCR beta V segments were observed in productive rearrangements about 90% or about 30% of the time, broadly matching IMGT annotations. A group of highly shared sequence variants was considered likely to be a technical artifact of the sequencing pipeline. In the study, 150 to 200 TCR beta chains were listed as associated with cytomegalovirus. Across donors, most TCR sequences were observed very rarely, whereas some public TCRs were present in many individuals. HLA typing was unavailable for some donors at each locus, so association tests used only the typed subset. In vitro tests confirmed that a few of the cytomegalovirus-associated TCR beta chains recognize cytomegalovirus antigens. The earlier analysis of 450 to 700 of the donors excluded approximately 17 rarely observed V segments, including chromosome 9 orphons, because counts were too low. According to a later analysis, parvovirus B19, influenza, CMV and Epstein-Barr virus appeared linked to several top co-occurrence clusters. Correlated functional status among segregating V segments might reflect linkage disequilibrium, but an unknown experimental factor could not be ruled out. Roughly uniform sequencing depth across donors was assumed in presence/absence analyses, although this assumption may not hold. For the cohort, immune exposure information was limited to CMV serostatus. A further reported finding was that TCR beta sequences accurately predicted the HLA-A and HLA-B alleles for most subjects in the first cohort.

In this chain, TRBV4-2 is recombined with TRBJ2-5, with TRBD2 identical over 14 junction bases. This TCR was sampled from a female donor in good health and CMV-seropositive. The specimen was PBMCs. The DNA sequence is TGTGCCAGCAGCCCGCAAACGGGACTAGCGGGGGTTGAGACCCAGTACTTC. Translated, this gives CASSPQTGLAGVETQYF.